This passage covers 23 T cell receptor beta chains from one sample sequenced in a study of CXCR3-negative and CXCR3-positive naive CD8 T cells. Findings and limits, study-wide: Higher TRB CDR3 hydrophobicity marked CXCR3-positive naive cells relative to CXCR3-negative naive cells.

The method, 5' RACE with UMI labels, was used to prepare the TRB cDNA libraries. For each CDR3 protein, TCRdb gives one entry from its re-call of the 5' RACE reads, without DNA. Reported are nearly 110,000 distinct CDR3 sequences; the ten largest clones contain approximately 0.37%. These TCRs' antigens remain unknown. Sequencing used naive CXCR3+ CD8+ T cells from blood. Subset reported: CD45RO-CCR7+CD27+CD95- naive CD8+ T cells expressing CXCR3 (TNR3+). These receptors all come from a human donor in good health. Some clones in this sample may be carry-over from other donors' samples.

The genes are TRBV20-1 and TRBJ2-7; TCRdb picks TRBD2, but there is no DNA to check that call. The CDR3 is 12 amino acids. The germline V gene encodes CDR1 DFQATT and CDR2 SNEGSKA (reference sequence). CDR3 loop: CSAWTISYEQYF.

V usage is TRBV9 and J usage is TRBJ2-1; the D gene TCRdb calls, TRBD1, cannot be checked with no DNA. The CDR3 has 16 amino acids. Germline V gene lookup returns CDR1 SGDLS and CDR2 YYNGEE. This chain's CDR3 is CASSPWTGSKGNEQFF.

The chain joins TRBV7-3 to TRBJ1-3. Germline V gene sequence: CDR1 SGHTA, CDR2 FQGTGA. The CDR3 spans 13 residues. This CDR3 is CASSSYPGNTIYF.

The rearrangement links TRBV5-5 to TRBJ2-7. The CDR3 consists of 14 residues. Germline CDR1 reads SGHKS; CDR2 reads YYEKEE (reference sequence). CDR3 sequence reads: CASSLARGSYEQYF.

The chain carries TRBV6-1 and TRBJ2-1. This CDR3 spans 16 amino acids. Germline CDR1 reads MNHNS; CDR2 reads SASEGT. CDR3 region: CASSISLAKSYNEQFF.

The chain recombines TRBV7-2 with TRBJ2-5. The CDR3 spans 17 residues. The V gene's germline CDR1 is SGHTA and CDR2 FQGNSA. CDR3 residues: CASSLDARLALVGTQYF.

This chain links TRBV6-2 or TRBV6-3 with TRBJ2-2; no DNA is available, so the TRBD1 call from TCRdb remains unchecked. CDR3 length: 14 amino acids. CDR1 MNHEY and CDR2 SVGEGT come from the germline V gene. The CDR3 loop is CASNSGSDTGELFF.

This chain joins TRBV27 and TRBJ2-5; without DNA, the TCRdb call of TRBD1 cannot be checked. This CDR3 region has 18 residues. Germline V gives CDR1 MNHEY, CDR2 SMNVEV (reference sequence). CDR3 residues: CASSLSGFRTGGEETQYF.

The V call is TRBV6-5, the J call TRBJ2-1. Germline V gene lookup returns CDR1 MNHEY and CDR2 SVGAGI. This CDR3 is built from 13 residues. CDR3 region: CASSYSTNNEQFF.

This CDR3 reads CSADGLAGGDEQFF. The chain combines TRBV20-1 with TRBJ2-1; TCRdb calls TRBD2, which cannot be checked without DNA. The CDR3 is 14 residues long. Germline CDR1 is DFQATT and CDR2 is SNEGSKA (reference sequence).

CDR3 amino acids: CASRSGTAHGELFF. The V gene is TRBV5-6, the J gene TRBJ2-2; the TCRdb call, TRBD1, lacks DNA for checking. This CDR3 has 14 residues. The V gene's germline CDR1 is SGHDT and CDR2 YYEEEE. Full variable domain (outside the CDR3, taken from reference TRBV5-6 and TRBJ2-2): DAGVTQSPTHLIKTRGQQVTLRCSPKSGHDTVSWYQQALGQGPQFIFQYYEEEERQRGNFPDRFSGHQFPNYSSELNVNALLLGDSALYLCASRSGTAHGELFFGEGSRLTVL.

This chain uses TRBV27 with TRBJ1-1. The CDR3 runs to 13 residues. CDR1 MNHEY and CDR2 SMNVEV come from the germline V gene (reference sequence). The CDR3 loop reads CASSFGVGTEAFF.

The chain is built from TRBV14 and TRBJ2-2. Looked up from germline, CDR1 is SGHDN and CDR2 is FVKESK. The CDR3 runs 15 residues. The CDR3: CASSQEPRLPGELFF.

The V gene is TRBV12-3 or TRBV12-4, the J gene TRBJ2-5; with no DNA, the TCRdb D assignment of TRBD2 cannot be verified. The length of the CDR3 is 14 residues. The CDR3 reads CASSGLAFQETQYF.

The gene calls are TRBV12-3 or TRBV12-4 and TRBJ2-5; TCRdb names TRBD1, which stays unverified in the absence of DNA. The CDR3 covers 15 residues. The CDR3 spells CASSSDRGYQETQYF.

The rearrangement uses TRBV7-3 and TRBJ2-2; checking the TCRdb D call of TRBD2 is not possible without DNA. The CDR3 length is 17 residues. Germline lookup yields CDR1 SGHTA and CDR2 FQGTGA. CDR3 in amino acids: CASSPLSGRESTGELFF.

The rearrangement joins TRBV11-3 to TRBJ2-7; checking the TCRdb D call of TRBD1 is not possible without DNA. The CDR3 spans 17 residues. Germline CDR1 SGHNT, CDR2 YENEEA. The CDR3 reads CASSPHLSGPVSYEQYF. Full variable domain (missing parts from reference TRBV11-3 and TRBJ2-7): EAGVVQSPRYKIIEKKQPVAFWCNPISGHNTLYWYLQNLGQGPELLIRYENEEAVDDSQLPKDRFSAERLKGVDSTLKIQPAELGDSAVYLCASSPHLSGPVSYEQYFGPGTRLTVT.

The J gene is TRBJ2-7, the V gene TRBV6-6; TCRdb selects TRBD1, and the lack of DNA leaves this call unchecked. The CDR3 is 15 residues long. Germline V gene lookup returns CDR1 MNHNY and CDR2 SVGAGI (reference sequence). CDR3 residues: CASSDASGQGVQQYF.

The chain links TRBV7-6 to TRBJ2-1; as DNA is missing, the TRBD1 call by TCRdb cannot be tested. This CDR3 has 17 amino acids. CDR1 and CDR2 (germline): SGHVS, FNYEAQ. The CDR3 loop reads CASSLARGTASYNEQFF.

V usage is TRBV7-3 and J usage is TRBJ2-1; there is no DNA to check the TCRdb D call of TRBD2. The CDR3 has 15 amino acids. The germline V gene has CDR1 SGHTA and CDR2 FQGTGA. The CDR3 loop is CASSFSGSYHNEQFF.

This chain joins TRBV18 and TRBJ2-6; TCRdb proposes TRBD2, but this gene call is untestable without DNA. The CDR3 length is 16 residues. The germline CDR1 and CDR2 sequences are KGHSH and LQKENI. The CDR3: CASSPPSGSGANVLTF.

This chain links TRBV28 with TRBJ1-1. The CDR3 spans 14 residues. CDR1 and CDR2 from the germline V gene are MDHEN and SYDVKM. The CDR3 loop is CASSQHGPNTEAFF. The variable domain in full, completed from reference TRBV28 and TRBJ1-1, reads DVKVTQSSRYLVKRTGEKVFLECVQDMDHENMFWYRQDPGLGLRLIYFSYDVKMKEKGDIPEGYSVSREKKERFSLILESASTNQTSMYLCASSQHGPNTEAFFGQGTRLTVV.

The chain employs TRBV6-2 or TRBV6-3 and TRBJ2-7; TCRdb indicates TRBD1, and absent DNA this call remains unverified. The CDR3 sequence is 13 residues long. Germline loops: CDR1 MNHEY, CDR2 SVGEGT. The CDR3 spells CASNGYRTSEQYF.